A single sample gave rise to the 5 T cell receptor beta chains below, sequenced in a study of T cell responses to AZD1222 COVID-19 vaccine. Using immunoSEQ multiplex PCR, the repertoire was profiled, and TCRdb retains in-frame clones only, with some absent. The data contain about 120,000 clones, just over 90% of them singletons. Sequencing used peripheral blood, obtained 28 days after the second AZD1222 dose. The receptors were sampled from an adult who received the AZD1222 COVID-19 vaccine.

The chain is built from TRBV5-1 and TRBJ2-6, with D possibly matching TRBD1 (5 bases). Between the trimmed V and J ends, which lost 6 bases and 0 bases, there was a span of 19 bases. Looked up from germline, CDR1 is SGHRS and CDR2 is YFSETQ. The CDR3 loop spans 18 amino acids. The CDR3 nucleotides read TGCGCCAGCACCGGTACGGAAGGGGCCTCCTCTGGGGCCAACGTCCTGACTTTC. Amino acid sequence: CASTGTEGASSGANVLTF.

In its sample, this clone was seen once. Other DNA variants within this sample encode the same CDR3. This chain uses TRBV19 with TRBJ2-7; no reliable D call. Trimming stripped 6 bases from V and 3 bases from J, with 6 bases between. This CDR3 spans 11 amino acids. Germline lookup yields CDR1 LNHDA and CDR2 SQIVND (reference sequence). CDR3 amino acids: CASRGGYEQYF. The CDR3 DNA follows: TGTGCCAGTAGGGGTGGCTACGAGCAGTACTTC.

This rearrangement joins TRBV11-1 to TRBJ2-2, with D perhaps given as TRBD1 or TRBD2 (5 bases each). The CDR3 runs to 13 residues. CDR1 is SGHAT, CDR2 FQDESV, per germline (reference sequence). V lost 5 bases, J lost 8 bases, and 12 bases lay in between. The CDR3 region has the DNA TGTGCCAGCAGCGATATGAGGGGAGGGGAGCTGTTTTTT. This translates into CASSDMRGGELFF.

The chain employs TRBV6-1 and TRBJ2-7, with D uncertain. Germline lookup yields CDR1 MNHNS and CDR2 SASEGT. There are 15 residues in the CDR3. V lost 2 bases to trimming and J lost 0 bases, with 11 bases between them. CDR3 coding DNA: TGTGCCAGCAGTGAATATGTGCTAGACTCCTACGAGCAGTACTTC. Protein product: CASSEYVLDSYEQYF.

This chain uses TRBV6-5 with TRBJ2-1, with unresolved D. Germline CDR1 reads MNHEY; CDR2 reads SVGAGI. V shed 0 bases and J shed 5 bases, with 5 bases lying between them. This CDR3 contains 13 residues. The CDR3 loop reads CASSYSLNNEQFF. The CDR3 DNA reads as TGTGCCAGCAGTTACTCCTTGAACAATGAGCAGTTCTTC.